Listed here is a single T cell receptor beta chain. Its matching antigen is unknown. Preparation of the TCRbeta library used unique molecular identifiers. TCRdb itself ran the PCR reads through MiXCR, one entry per CDR3 protein. This sample has 440,000 or so distinct CDR3 sequences, with 43% found just once. The CDR3 has 18 residues. CDR1 and CDR2 (germline): SGHRS, YFSETQ. J lost 4 bases, V lost 4 bases, and 15 bases had no gene match. This entry belongs to a study of T-cell reconstitution after alpha-beta-depleted transplantation in children. Study conclusions and caveats: Certain patients had high TCRbeta diversity at day 60, and it came from recipient T cells and thymic progenitors that survived. At one year after transplant, newly produced T cells mostly accounted for T-cell counts and diversity. Two months or so post-transplant, alpha-beta T cells reportedly derived from several hundred expanded graft clones.

The receptor's source is a girl under 10 years old with aplastic anemia, due to receive a stem cell transplant. Source: PBMCs, taken before TCRalphabeta/CD19-depleted stem cell transplant. The chain employs TRBV5-1 and TRBJ2-1; 9 nucleotides align to TRBD1. The CDR3 reads CASSTGQGPSGIYNEQFF. The CDR3, as DNA: TGCGCCAGCAGCACGGGACAGGGACCCTCTGGGATTTACAATGAGCAGTTCTTC.